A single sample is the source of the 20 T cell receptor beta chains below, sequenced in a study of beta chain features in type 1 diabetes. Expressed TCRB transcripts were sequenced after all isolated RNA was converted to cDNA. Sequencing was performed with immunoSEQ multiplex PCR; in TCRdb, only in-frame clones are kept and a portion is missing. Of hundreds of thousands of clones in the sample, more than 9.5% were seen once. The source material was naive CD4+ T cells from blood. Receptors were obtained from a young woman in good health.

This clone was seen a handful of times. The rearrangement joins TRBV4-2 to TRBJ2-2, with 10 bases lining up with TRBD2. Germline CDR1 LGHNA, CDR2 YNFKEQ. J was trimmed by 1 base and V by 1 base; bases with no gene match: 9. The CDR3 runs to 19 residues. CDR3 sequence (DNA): TGTGCCAGCAGCCAAGTTCCGGGGCTAGCGGGGGAGAACACCGGGGAGCTGTTTTTT. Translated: CASSQVPGLAGENTGELFF.

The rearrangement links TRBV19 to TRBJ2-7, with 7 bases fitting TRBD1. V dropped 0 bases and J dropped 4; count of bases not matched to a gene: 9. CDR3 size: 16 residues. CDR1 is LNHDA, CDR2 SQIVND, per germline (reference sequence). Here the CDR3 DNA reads TGTGCCAGTAGTATAGATGGGACAGCCCAAACTTACGAGCAGTACTTC. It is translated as CASSIDGTAQTYEQYF.

The CDR3 region has the DNA TGTGCCCCTTCGCGGGAGGGGGCCACAGATACGCAGTATTTT. Residues: CAPSREGATDTQYF. The rearrangement joins TRBV2 to TRBJ2-3; TRBD2 matches 9 bases. The length of the CDR3 is 14 residues. Germline trimming cut 11 bases from V and 2 bases from J; bases unmatched to any gene: 8. Germline V gene data show CDR1 as SNHLY and CDR2 as FYNNEI.

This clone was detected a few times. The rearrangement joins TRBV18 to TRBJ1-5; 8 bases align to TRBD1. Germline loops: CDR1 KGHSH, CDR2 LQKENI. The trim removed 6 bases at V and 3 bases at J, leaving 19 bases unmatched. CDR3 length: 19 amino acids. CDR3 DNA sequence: TGTGCCAGCTCTCCTCAGGGGGCCGGGGTTACAGGGAACAATCAGCCCCAGCATTTT. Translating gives CASSPQGAGVTGNNQPQHF. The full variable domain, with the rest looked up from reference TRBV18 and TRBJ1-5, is NAGVMQNPRHLVRRRGQEARLRCSPMKGHSHVYWYRQLPEEGLKFMVYLQKENIIDESGMPKERFSAEFPKEGPSILRIQQVVRGDSAAYFCASSPQGAGVTGNNQPQHFGDGTRLSIL.

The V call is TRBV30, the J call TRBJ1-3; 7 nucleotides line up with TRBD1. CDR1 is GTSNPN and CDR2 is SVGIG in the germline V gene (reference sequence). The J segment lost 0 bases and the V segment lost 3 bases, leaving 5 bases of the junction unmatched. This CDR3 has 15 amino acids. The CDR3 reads CAWSNRGRSGNTIYF. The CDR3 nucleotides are TGTGCCTGGAGCAACAGGGGACGCTCTGGAAACACCATATATTTT.

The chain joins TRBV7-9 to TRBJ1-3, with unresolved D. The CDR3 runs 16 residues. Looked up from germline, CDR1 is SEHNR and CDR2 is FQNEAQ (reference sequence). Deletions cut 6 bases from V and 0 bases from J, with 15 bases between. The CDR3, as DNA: TGTGCCAGCAGACCTAACGGACTTAACTCTGGAAACACCATATATTTT. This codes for CASRPNGLNSGNTIYF.

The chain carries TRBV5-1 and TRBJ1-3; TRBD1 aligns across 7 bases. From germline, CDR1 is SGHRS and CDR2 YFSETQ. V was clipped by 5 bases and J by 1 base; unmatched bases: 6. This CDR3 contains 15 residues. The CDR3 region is CASSLGQASGNTIYF. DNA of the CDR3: TGCGCCAGCAGTTTAGGACAGGCGTCTGGAAACACCATATATTTT.

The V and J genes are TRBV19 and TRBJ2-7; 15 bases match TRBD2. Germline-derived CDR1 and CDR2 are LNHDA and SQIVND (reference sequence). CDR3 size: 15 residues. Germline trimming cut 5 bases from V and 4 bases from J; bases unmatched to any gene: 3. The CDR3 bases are TGTGCCAGTAGTTCAGGGACTAGCGGGAGGTACGAGCAGTACTTC. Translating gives CASSSGTSGRYEQYF.

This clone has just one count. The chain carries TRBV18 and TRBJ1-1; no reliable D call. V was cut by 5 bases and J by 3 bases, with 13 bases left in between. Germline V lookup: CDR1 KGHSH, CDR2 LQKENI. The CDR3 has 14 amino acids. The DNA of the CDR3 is TGTGCCAGCTCAACCGGCTGGGGAGACACTGAAGCTTTCTTT. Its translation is CASSTGWGDTEAFF.

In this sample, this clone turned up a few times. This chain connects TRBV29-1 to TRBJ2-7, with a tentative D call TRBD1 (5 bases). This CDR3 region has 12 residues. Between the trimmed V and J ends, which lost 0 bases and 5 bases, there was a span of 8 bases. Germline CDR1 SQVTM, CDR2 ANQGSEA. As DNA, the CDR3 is TGCAGCGTTGAAGATTTAGGGGACGAGCAGTACTTC. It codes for CSVEDLGDEQYF.

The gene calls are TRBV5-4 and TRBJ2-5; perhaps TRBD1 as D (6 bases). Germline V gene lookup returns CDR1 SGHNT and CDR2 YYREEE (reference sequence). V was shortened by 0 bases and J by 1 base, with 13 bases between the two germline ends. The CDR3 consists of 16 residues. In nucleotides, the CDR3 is TGTGCCAGCAGCTTGGGATACAGGGCCAGCCAAGAGACCCAGTACTTC. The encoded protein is CASSLGYRASQETQYF.

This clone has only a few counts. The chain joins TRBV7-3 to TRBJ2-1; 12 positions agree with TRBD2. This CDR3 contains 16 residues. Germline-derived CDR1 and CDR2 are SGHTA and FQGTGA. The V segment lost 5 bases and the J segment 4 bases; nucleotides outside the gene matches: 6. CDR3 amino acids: CASSDSGLAGYNEQFF. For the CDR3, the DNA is TGTGCCAGCAGCGACTCAGGACTAGCGGGATACAATGAGCAGTTCTTC.

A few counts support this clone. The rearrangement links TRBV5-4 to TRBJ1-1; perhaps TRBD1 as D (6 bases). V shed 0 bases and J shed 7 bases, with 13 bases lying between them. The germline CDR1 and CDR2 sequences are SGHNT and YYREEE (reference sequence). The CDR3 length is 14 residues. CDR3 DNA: TGTGCCAGCAGCTTGGAAGTGGGGGCGGGTGAAGCTTTCTTT. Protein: CASSLEVGAGEAFF.

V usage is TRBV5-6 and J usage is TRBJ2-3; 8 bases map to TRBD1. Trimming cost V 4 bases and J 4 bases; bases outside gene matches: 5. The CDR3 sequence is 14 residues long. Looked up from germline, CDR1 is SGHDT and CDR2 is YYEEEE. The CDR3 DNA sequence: TGTGCCAGCAGCACAGGACAGGGAGCAGATACGCAGTATTTT. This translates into CASSTGQGADTQYF.

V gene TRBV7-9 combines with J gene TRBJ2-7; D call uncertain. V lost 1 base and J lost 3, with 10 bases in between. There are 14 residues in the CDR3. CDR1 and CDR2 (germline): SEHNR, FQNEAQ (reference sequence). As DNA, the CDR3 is TGTGCCAGCAGCTTAGATTCCACTTACTACGAGCAGTACTTC. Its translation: CASSLDSTYYEQYF.

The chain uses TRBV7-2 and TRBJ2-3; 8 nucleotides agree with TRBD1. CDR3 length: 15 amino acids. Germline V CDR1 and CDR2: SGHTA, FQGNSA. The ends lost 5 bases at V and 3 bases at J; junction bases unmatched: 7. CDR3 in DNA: TGTGCCAGCAGCAGAGATCAGGGGGCTACAGATACGCAGTATTTT. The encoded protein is CASSRDQGATDTQYF.

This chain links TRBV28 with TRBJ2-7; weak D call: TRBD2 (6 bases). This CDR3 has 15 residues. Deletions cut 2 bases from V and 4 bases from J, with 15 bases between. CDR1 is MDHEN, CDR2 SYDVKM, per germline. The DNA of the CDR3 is TGTGCCAGCAGTTTAGGAGGGGCTGGAGCTTACGAGCAGTACTTC. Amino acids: CASSLGGAGAYEQYF. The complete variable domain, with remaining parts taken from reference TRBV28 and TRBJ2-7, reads DVKVTQSSRYLVKRTGEKVFLECVQDMDHENMFWYRQDPGLGLRLIYFSYDVKMKEKGDIPEGYSVSREKKERFSLILESASTNQTSMYLCASSLGGAGAYEQYFGPGTRLTVT.

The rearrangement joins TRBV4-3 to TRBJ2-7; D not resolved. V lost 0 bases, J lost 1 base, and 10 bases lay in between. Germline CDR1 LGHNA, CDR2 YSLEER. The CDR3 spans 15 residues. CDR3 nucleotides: TGCGCCAGCAGCCAAGATCAGGCCAGTTCCTACGAGCAGTACTTC. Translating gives CASSQDQASSYEQYF.

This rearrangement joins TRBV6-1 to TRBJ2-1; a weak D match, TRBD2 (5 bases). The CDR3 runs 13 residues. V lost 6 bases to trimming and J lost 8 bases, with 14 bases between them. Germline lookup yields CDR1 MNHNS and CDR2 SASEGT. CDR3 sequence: CASRRASSDEQFF. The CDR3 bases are TGTGCCAGCAGGCGGGCTAGCTCGGATGAGCAGTTCTTC.

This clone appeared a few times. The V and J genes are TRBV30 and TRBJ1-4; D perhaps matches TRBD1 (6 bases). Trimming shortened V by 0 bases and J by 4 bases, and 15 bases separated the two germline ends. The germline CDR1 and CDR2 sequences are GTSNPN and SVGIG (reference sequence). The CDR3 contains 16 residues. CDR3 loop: CAWSVQIGGLNEKLFF. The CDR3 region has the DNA TGTGCCTGGAGTGTACAAATTGGGGGCCTTAATGAAAAACTGTTTTTT. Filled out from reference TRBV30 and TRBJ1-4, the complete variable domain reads SQTIHQWPATLVQPVGSPLSLECTVEGTSNPNLYWYRQAAGRGLQLLFYSVGIGQISSEVPQNLSASRPQDRQFILSSKKLLLSDSGFYLCAWSVQIGGLNEKLFFGSGTQLSVL.